This is a list of T cell receptor beta chains from one sample in a study of blood T cells in healthy people across ages. One entry per CDR3 protein results from TCRdb running MiXCR on the 5' RACE reads. The data hold about 1,500,000 distinct CDR3 sequences, with approximately 28% observed a single time. Sequenced: blood. The receptors shown here come from a woman aged 25 to 39 in good health. CDR3s include the opening cysteine and the closing phenylalanine or tryptophan. The D gene is left open where the match is weak. Not every row has a clone size; where given, it reads once, few, many or a size class.

d_call	clone_size	j_call	v_call	cdr3_aa	cdr3_nt
-	many	TRBJ1-2	TRBV3-1	CASSQDAYGYTF	TGTGCCAGCAGCCAAGATGCCTATGGCTACACCTTC
-	many	TRBJ2-3	TRBV27	CASSPDPDTQYF	TGTGCCAGCTCCCCCGACCCAGATACGCAGTATTTT
-	-	TRBJ2-7	TRBV29-1	CSVDRGYEQYF	TGCAGCGTTGATCGGGGGTACGAGCAGTACTTC
-	-	TRBJ2-1	TRBV20-1	CSASDPASSYNEQFF	TGCAGTGCCAGCGATCCCGCGAGCTCCTACAATGAGCAGTTCTTC
-	many	TRBJ2-1	TRBV11-2	CASSFRISNNEQFF	TGTGCCAGCAGCTTCCGGATTAGCAACAATGAGCAGTTCTTC
TRBD2	-	TRBJ2-3	TRBV11-2	CASSLKRGVTDTQYF	TGTGCCAGCAGCTTAAAGCGGGGTGTCACAGATACGCAGTATTTT
-	-	TRBJ2-7	TRBV7-8	CASSLGGGDGSYEQYF	TGTGCCAGCAGCTTAGGAGGGGGAGACGGTAGCTACGAGCAGTACTTC
TRBD2	few	TRBJ2-3	TRBV29-1	CSVLGLAPYTDTQYF	TGCAGCGTCTTAGGACTAGCGCCATACACAGATACGCAGTATTTT
-	few	TRBJ2-5	TRBV12-3/TRBV12-4	CASSLIQAYQETQYF	TGTGCCAGCAGTTTGATTCAAGCGTATCAAGAGACCCAGTACTTC
TRBD1	-	TRBJ1-4	TRBV29-1	CSGQGQLNEKLFF	TGCAGCGGACAGGGCCAATTGAATGAAAAACTGTTTTTT
TRBD2	-	TRBJ2-1	TRBV4-2	CASSQDASGANEQFF	TGTGCCAGCAGCCAAGATGCTAGCGGGGCCAATGAGCAGTTCTTC
-	few	TRBJ2-1	TRBV5-1	CASRLSGGNEQFF	TGCGCCAGCAGGTTATCAGGGGGGAATGAGCAGTTCTTC
-	-	TRBJ1-5	TRBV7-8	CASSHGANQPQHF	TGTGCCAGCAGCCACGGGGCTAATCAGCCCCAGCATTTT
-	-	TRBJ1-1	TRBV7-8	CASSLNRFGLRGRGGEAFF	TGTGCCAGCAGCTTGAACAGGTTCGGTCTCCGCGGCCGCGGGGGTGAAGCTTTCTTT
-	-	TRBJ2-4	TRBV20-1	CSATDPRVGGEQYF	TGCAGTGCTACCGACCCCCGAGTGGGGGGTGAGCAGTACTTC
-	few	TRBJ2-5	TRBV12-3/TRBV12-4	CASQRALRETQYF	TGTGCAAGCCAGCGGGCCCTGAGGGAGACCCAGTACTTC
-	few	TRBJ2-3	TRBV20-1	CSATPGVGGSTDTQYF	TGCAGTGCCACCCCCGGCGTGGGGGGTAGCACAGATACGCAGTATTTT
-	few	TRBJ1-5	TRBV12-3/TRBV12-4	CASSLLAQSGQPQHF	TGTGCCAGCAGTTTATTGGCCCAAAGTGGTCAGCCCCAGCATTTT
TRBD1	few	TRBJ2-7	TRBV28	CASSLQTGHEQYF	TGTGCCAGCAGTCTCCAGACAGGGCACGAGCAGTACTTC
-	many	TRBJ1-6	TRBV29-1	CSAMDKRNSPLHF	TGCAGCGCTATGGACAAACGAAATTCACCCCTCCACTTT
TRBD1	-	TRBJ1-4	TRBV7-8	CASSLELGTGANEKLFF	TGTGCCAGCAGCTTAGAGCTTGGGACAGGGGCTAATGAAAAACTGTTTTTT
TRBD2	-	TRBJ2-3	TRBV20-1	CSAGDGGGSSDTQYF	TGCAGTGCTGGGGACGGTGGCGGGAGTTCAGATACGCAGTATTTT
TRBD1	-	TRBJ1-5	TRBV7-9	CASTTGGGGTPQHF	TGTGCCAGCACGACAGGGGGCGGGGGGACGCCCCAGCATTTT
-	-	TRBJ1-1	TRBV3-1	CASSQGTGHLNTEAFF	TGTGCCAGCAGCCAAGGTACAGGACACCTGAACACTGAAGCTTTCTTT
TRBD2	-	TRBJ2-5	TRBV5-1	CASSSGTSSVETQYF	TGCGCCAGCAGCTCCGGGACTAGCTCCGTGGAGACCCAGTACTTC
-	many	TRBJ2-7	TRBV25-1	CASGRGSSYEQYF	TGTGCCAGCGGAAGAGGGAGCTCCTACGAGCAGTACTTC
TRBD2	-	TRBJ2-1	TRBV7-2	CASSLVSSGGAYNEQFF	TGTGCCAGCAGCTTAGTCAGTAGCGGGGGGGCTTACAATGAGCAGTTCTTC
-	-	TRBJ2-1	TRBV15	CATSSPYSYNEQFF	TGTGCCACCAGCAGCCCCTACTCCTACAATGAGCAGTTCTTC